This T cell receptor beta chain was sequenced for a study of cytomegalovirus exposure and HLA in healthy donors. Study-wide results and caveats: Among the most significant clusters, several appeared linked to common viral pathogens in a later analysis.

The PCR employed 60 Vbeta primers together with 13 Jbeta primers. Under the authors' procedure: Approximately 11 million shared chains were among the 65 million to 85 million unique TCR beta chains that a later analysis counted. This table comes from immunoSEQ multiplex PCR, and its TCRdb copy is limited to in-frame clones, with some not included. That table gives V, J and clone size, and the DNA gave D and trimming. The data show roughly 67,000 clones, 65% to 85% seen once. The germline V gene has CDR1 SGHNT and CDR2 YYREEE (reference sequence). This CDR3 comprises 12 residues. V gave up 2 bases and J gave up 6 bases, with 5 bases separating them. Points on this clone: What it binds is unknown.

The TCR originated in a woman in her 30s in good health and CMV-seronegative. What was sequenced was PBMCs. The chain combines TRBV5-4 with TRBJ1-4, with unresolved D. CDR3 nucleotide sequence: TGTGCCAGCAGCTTCCGGGATGAAAAACTGTTTTTT. Protein sequence: CASSFRDEKLFF.